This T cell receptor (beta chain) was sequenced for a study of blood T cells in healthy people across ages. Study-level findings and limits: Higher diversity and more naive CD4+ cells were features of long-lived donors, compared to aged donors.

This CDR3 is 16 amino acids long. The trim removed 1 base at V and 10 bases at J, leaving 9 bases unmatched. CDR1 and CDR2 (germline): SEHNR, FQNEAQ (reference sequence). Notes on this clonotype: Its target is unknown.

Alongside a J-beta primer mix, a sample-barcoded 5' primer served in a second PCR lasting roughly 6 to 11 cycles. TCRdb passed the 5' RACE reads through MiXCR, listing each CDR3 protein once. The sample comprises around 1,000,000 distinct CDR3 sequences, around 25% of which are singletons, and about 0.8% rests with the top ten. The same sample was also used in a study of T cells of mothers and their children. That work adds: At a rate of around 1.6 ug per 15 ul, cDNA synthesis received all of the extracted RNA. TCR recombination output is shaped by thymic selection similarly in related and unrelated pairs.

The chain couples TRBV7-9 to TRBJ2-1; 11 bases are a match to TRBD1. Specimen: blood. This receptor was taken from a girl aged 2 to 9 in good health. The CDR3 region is CASSLEGGQGAREQFF. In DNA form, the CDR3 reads TGTGCCAGCAGCTTAGAGGGTGGACAGGGGGCGCGAGAGCAGTTCTTC.